One T cell receptor beta chain is described in this entry. Its antigen remains unidentified. J gave up 2 bases and V 0 bases, and 7 bases lay outside the gene matches. Germline CDR1 reads MNHEY; CDR2 reads SVGAGI. The CDR3 is 17 residues long. The data were obtained in a study of vaccination and CD4 T cells after COVID-19. The Oncomine TCR Beta short-read assay was applied to DNA of cultured CD4+ T cells. TCRdb re-called the PCR reads with MiXCR, one entry per CDR3 protein. The data show about 6,100 distinct CDR3 sequences, with roughly 49% seen just once and 50% to 65% held by the top ten. This sample's treatment: 10-day PBMC culture with coronavirus spike peptide pools or control peptides (ViraFEST assay). Gathering of the CD4+ T cells, from the unexposed donor, took place before the COVID-19 pandemic (2011-2018). In the ViraFEST assay, peptide-pool expansion preceded TCR sequencing of expanded clonotypes.

Sequenced input: CD4+ T cells from blood, cultured in vitro. The source of this sequence is a human donor in good health. The chain couples TRBV6-5 to TRBJ2-7; 10 positions agree with TRBD2. The chain's CDR3 is CASSYSNLLAGTYEQYF. As DNA, the CDR3 is TGTGCCAGCAGTTACTCGAATTTACTAGCGGGGACCTACGAGCAGTACTTC.